The rows below give T cell receptor beta chains drawn from one sample of a study of blood T cell repertoires in COVID-19. Method: immunoSEQ multiplex PCR; TCRdb's copy keeps in-frame clones and lacks some. This sample has 250,000 to 400,000 clones; approximately 88% occur once, and the top ten carry 1.6%. The sequenced material came from peripheral blood. Every receptor here comes from a woman aged 25 to 39 with COVID-19, enrolled during active disease. Each CDR3 is given with its conserved first and last residue. D genes are given only for firm matches. Only part of the rows carry a size: once, few, many, or a class if the clone is expanded.

TRBJ1-2 . . TRBV7-3 CASSLDGEANYGYTF TGTGCCAGCAGCTTAGACGGGGAGGCTAACTATGGCTACACCTTC
TRBJ1-6 . TRBD1 TRBV19 CASSKRQGIDSPLHF TGTGCCAGTAGTAAGCGACAGGGAATAGATTCACCCCTCCACTTT
TRBJ2-2 . . TRBV7-6 CASSFSPTGGPNTGELFF TGTGCCAGCAGTTTCTCCCCAACGGGGGGCCCGAACACCGGGGAGCTGTTTTTT
TRBJ2-1 . . TRBV7-9 CATARGNEQFF TGTGCCACGGCTCGGGGGAATGAGCAGTTCTTC
TRBJ1-1 . TRBD1 TRBV6-1 CASSEHPGQGNTEAFF TGTGCCAGCAGTGAACATCCGGGACAGGGGAACACTGAAGCTTTCTTT
TRBJ1-1 . TRBD1 TRBV5-5 CASARGLDEAFF TGTGCCAGCGCGAGGGGGCTAGATGAAGCTTTCTTT
TRBJ1-2 once . TRBV7-8 CASSLGQVYGYTF TGTGCCAGCAGCTTAGGACAGGTCTATGGCTACACCTTC
TRBJ1-1 . TRBD1 TRBV18 CASSSDRATEAFF TGTGCCAGCTCTTCGGACAGGGCCACTGAAGCTTTCTTT
TRBJ1-3 . . TRBV7-2 CASSFPGNTIYF TGTGCCAGCAGCTTCCCAGGAAACACCATATATTTT
TRBJ2-7 . . TRBV11-3 CASSLGPGQSYEQYF TGTGCCAGCAGCTTAGGTCCCGGACAAAGCTACGAGCAGTACTTC
TRBJ1-3 . . TRBV18 CASARNRENSGNTIYF TGTGCCAGCGCCAGGAACAGGGAAAATTCTGGAAACACCATATATTTT
TRBJ1-2 . . TRBV29-1 CSVGEQAYGYTF TGCAGCGTTGGGGAACAGGCGTATGGCTACACCTTC
TRBJ2-1 . TRBD2 TRBV4-1 CASSQVFSGVSSYNEQFF TGCGCCAGCAGCCAAGTTTTTAGCGGGGTGTCCTCCTACAATGAGCAGTTCTTC
TRBJ1-2 . . TRBV7-9 CASSLDSSSYGYTF TGTGCCAGCAGTTTGGACAGTTCTAGCTATGGCTACACCTTC
TRBJ1-6 . . TRBV5-1 CASRLQATYNSPLHF TGCGCCAGCAGGCTACAGGCAACTTATAATTCACCCCTCCACTTT
TRBJ2-7 . . TRBV7-9 CASSLGRRDSVTYEQYF TGTGCCAGCAGCTTAGGGAGGCGGGACAGCGTAACGTACGAGCAGTACTTC
TRBJ1-1 . TRBD1 TRBV6-6 CASSYPNTGAEAFF TGTGCCAGCAGTTACCCGAACACAGGGGCTGAAGCTTTCTTT
TRBJ1-6 . . TRBV5-1 CASSLELGTIYSPLHF TGCGCCAGCAGCTTGGAGTTGGGGACAATCTATTCACCCCTCCACTTT
TRBJ2-5 . . TRBV7-6 CASSLGQGTQETQYF TGTGCCAGCAGCTTGGGCCAGGGGACCCAAGAGACCCAGTACTTC
TRBJ2-1 . . TRBV11-3 CASSSTGVLTYNEQFF TGTGCCAGCAGCAGTACGGGGGTGCTTACCTACAATGAGCAGTTCTTC
TRBJ1-6 . . TRBV10-3 CAISESYRVDSPLHF TGTGCCATCAGTGAGTCATACAGGGTAGATTCACCCCTCCACTTT
TRBJ2-3 . . TRBV14 CASSQVGGATQYF TGTGCCAGCAGCCAAGTGGGGGGGGCTACGCAGTATTTT
TRBJ2-3 . TRBD1 TRBV7-3 CASRAGTGASTDTQYF TGTGCCAGCAGGGCCGGGACAGGGGCGAGCACAGATACGCAGTATTTT
TRBJ1-1 . . TRBV29-1 CSVLKRGGSIEAFF TGCAGCGTCCTCAAACGGGGGGGCTCGATTGAAGCTTTCTTT
TRBJ1-6 . . TRBV5-1 CASSPGTTISLAYNSPLHF TGCGCCAGCAGCCCGGGGACAACTATTTCCCTCGCCTATAATTCACCCCTCCACTTT
TRBJ2-3 . . TRBV11-2 CASSLDLIVNVLSFTDTQYF TGTGCCAGCAGCTTAGATCTTATCGTAAACGTACTATCATTCACAGATACGCAGTATTTT
TRBJ2-1 . . TRBV9 CASSVGSAGYNEQFF TGTGCCAGCAGCGTAGGATCTGCGGGCTACAATGAGCAGTTCTTC
TRBJ2-1 . . TRBV4-1 CASSRARQSSYNEQFF TGCGCCAGCAGCCGAGCGAGGCAGAGCTCCTACAATGAGCAGTTCTTC
TRBJ1-2 . TRBD1 TRBV14 CASSKNRGFFGYTF TGTGCCAGCAGCAAAAACAGGGGTTTTTTCGGCTACACCTTC
TRBJ1-2 . . TRBV29-1 CSVEELEGYTF TGCAGCGTTGAAGAACTAGAGGGCTACACCTTC
TRBJ2-7 . TRBD1 TRBV6-2/TRBV6-3 CASSPVPDRAYEQYF TGTGCCAGCAGCCCTGTTCCGGACAGGGCCTACGAGCAGTACTTC
TRBJ1-1 . . TRBV6-2/TRBV6-3 CASSYSSFSNTEAFF TGTGCCAGCAGTTACTCGTCGTTCTCTAACACTGAAGCTTTCTTT
TRBJ2-3 once TRBD2 TRBV6-2/TRBV6-3 CASSTGLAGGDTQYF TGTGCCAGCAGCACTGGACTAGCGGGGGGAGATACGCAGTATTTT
TRBJ2-2 . . TRBV6-5 CASTRGPNTGELFF TGTGCCAGCACCAGGGGCCCGAACACCGGGGAGCTGTTTTTT
TRBJ1-6 . . TRBV6-5 CASSYEAGGGSPLHF TGTGCCAGCAGTTATGAGGCGGGGGGTGGTTCACCCCTCCACTTT
TRBJ2-3 . TRBD2 TRBV4-2 CASSLLAGGTDTQYF TGTGCCAGCAGCCTGCTAGCGGGAGGCACAGATACGCAGTATTTT
TRBJ1-3 . . TRBV3-1/TRBV3-2 CASSQGSSRNTIYF TGTGCCAGCAGCCAAGGGAGCAGTAGAAACACCATATATTTT
TRBJ1-4 few . TRBV6-5 CASRPRGALVGKLFF TGTGCCAGCAGACCCCGGGGGGCTTTAGTTGGAAAACTGTTTTTT
TRBJ2-7 . TRBD1 TRBV20-1 CSVPTGGEQYF TGCAGTGTCCCAACAGGGGGCGAGCAGTACTTC
TRBJ1-3 . . TRBV6-5 CASTRQGPGNTIYF TGTGCCAGCACGAGGCAGGGCCCTGGAAACACCATATATTTT
TRBJ1-1 . . TRBV19 CASSIGGDDTEAFF TGTGCCAGTAGTATCGGAGGTGATGACACTGAAGCTTTCTTT
TRBJ1-2 . . TRBV18 CASSQSRGPTHGYTF TGTGCCAGCTCACAATCAAGGGGCCCGACTCATGGCTACACCTTC
TRBJ1-5 . TRBD1 TRBV6-5 CATQQGAGGQPQHF TGTGCCACCCAACAGGGGGCGGGAGGTCAGCCCCAGCATTTT
TRBJ2-3 once TRBD2 TRBV5-6 CASSGAGGGAFETDTQYF TGTGCCAGCAGCGGCGCGGGCGGGGGGGCCTTTGAAACAGATACGCAGTATTTT
TRBJ1-1 . TRBD1 TRBV3-1/TRBV3-2 CASSHLDRGGEEAFF TGTGCCAGCAGCCATTTGGACAGGGGTGGGGAAGAAGCTTTCTTT
TRBJ1-5 few . TRBV15 CATSRAGDNQPQHF TGTGCCACCAGCAGAGCAGGGGATAATCAGCCCCAGCATTTT
TRBJ2-3 . TRBD1 TRBV7-2 CASSSIGQGAISDTQYF TGTGCCAGCAGCTCCATAGGACAGGGGGCAATATCAGATACGCAGTATTTT
TRBJ1-5 . . TRBV18 CASSTDRSNQPQHF TGTGCCAGCTCAACCGACAGAAGCAATCAGCCCCAGCATTTT
TRBJ2-1 once TRBD2 TRBV7-9 CASSFRSGGADEQFF TGTGCCAGCAGCTTCAGATCCGGGGGGGCCGATGAGCAGTTCTTC
TRBJ1-3 . TRBD1 TRBV7-2 CASSSRDRAADTIYF TGTGCCAGCAGCTCCCGGGACAGGGCTGCAGACACCATATATTTT
TRBJ1-2 . TRBD1 TRBV30 CAWSSVTGQGVGGYTF TGTGCCTGGAGTTCCGTAACGGGACAGGGGGTTGGTGGCTACACCTTC